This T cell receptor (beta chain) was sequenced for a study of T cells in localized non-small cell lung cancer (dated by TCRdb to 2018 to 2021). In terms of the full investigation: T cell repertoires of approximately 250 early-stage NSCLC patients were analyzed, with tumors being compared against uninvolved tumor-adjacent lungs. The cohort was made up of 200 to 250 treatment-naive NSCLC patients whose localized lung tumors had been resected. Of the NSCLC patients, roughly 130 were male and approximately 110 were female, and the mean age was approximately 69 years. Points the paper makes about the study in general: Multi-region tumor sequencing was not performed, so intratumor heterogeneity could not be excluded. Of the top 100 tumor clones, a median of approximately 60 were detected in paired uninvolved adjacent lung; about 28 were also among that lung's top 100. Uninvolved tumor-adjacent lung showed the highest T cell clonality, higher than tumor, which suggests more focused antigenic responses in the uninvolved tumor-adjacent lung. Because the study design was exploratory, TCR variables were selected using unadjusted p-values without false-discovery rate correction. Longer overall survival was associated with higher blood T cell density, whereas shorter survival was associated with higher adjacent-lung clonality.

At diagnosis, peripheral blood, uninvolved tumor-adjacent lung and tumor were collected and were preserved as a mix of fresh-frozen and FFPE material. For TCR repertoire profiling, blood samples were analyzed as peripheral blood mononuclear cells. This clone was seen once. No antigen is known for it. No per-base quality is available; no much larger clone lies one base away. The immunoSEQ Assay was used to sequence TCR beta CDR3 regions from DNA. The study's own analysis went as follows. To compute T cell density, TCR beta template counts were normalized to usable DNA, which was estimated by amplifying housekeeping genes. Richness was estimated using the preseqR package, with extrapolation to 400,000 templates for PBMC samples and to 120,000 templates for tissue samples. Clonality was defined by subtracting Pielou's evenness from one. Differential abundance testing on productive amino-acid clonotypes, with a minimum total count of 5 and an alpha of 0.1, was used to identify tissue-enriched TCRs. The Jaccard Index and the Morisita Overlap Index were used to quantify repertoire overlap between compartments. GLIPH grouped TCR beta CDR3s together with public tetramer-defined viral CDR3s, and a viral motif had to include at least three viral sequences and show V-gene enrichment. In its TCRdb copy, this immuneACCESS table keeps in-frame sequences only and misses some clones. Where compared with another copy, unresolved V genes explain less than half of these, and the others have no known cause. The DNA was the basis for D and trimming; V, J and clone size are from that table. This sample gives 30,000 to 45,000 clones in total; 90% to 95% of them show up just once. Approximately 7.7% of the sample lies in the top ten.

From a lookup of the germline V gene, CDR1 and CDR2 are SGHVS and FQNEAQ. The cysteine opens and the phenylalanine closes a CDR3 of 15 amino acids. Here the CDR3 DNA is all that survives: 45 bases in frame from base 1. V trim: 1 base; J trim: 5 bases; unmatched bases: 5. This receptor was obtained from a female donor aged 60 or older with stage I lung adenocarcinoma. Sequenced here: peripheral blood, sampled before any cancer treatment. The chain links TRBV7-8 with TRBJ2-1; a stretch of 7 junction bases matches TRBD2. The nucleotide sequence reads TGTGCCAGCAGCTTAGTTCTCCTAGCGGACAATGAGCAGTTCTTC. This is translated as CASSLVLLADNEQFF.